This TCR beta chain was recorded in a study of Ad26.COV2.S vaccination and SARS-CoV-2 variants. Study details: Participants got Ad26.COV2.S intramuscularly, once or twice 56 days apart.

Generated by immunoSEQ multiplex PCR, the TCRdb table keeps only in-frame clones and is missing some. The table has some 290,000 clones, roughly 80% seen once. Trimming removed 2 bases from V and 6 bases from J; junction bases left unmatched: 6. Germline V gene lookup returns CDR1 SGDLS and CDR2 YYNGEE. This CDR3 region has 15 residues. The treatment here: about 20 received Ad26.COV2.S at low or high dose, single or two shots; roughly 5 received placebo; per-sample allocation not given. It was on day 63 after the first vaccine or placebo injection that samples were taken. The clonotype comes from a person between 18 and 65 years old who received the Ad26.COV2.S COVID-19 vaccine or a placebo. V and J are TRBV9 and TRBJ2-1, with 9 bases identical to TRBD2. The sample in question was peripheral blood, obtained in a trial of Ad26.COV2.S vaccine versus placebo. The DNA of the CDR3 is TGTGCCAGCAGCGTGGGTAGCGGGGGTTTCAATGAGCAGTTCTTC. Its translation: CASSVGSGGFNEQFF.